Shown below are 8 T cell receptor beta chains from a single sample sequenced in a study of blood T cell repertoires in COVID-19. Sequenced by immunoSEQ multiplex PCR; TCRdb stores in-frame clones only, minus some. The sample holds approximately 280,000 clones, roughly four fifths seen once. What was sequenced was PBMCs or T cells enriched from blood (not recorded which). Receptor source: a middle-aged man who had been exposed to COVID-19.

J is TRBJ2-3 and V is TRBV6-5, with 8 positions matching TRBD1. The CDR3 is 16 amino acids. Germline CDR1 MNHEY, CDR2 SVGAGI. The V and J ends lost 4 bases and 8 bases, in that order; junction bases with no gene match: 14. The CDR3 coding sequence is TGTGCCAGCAGTTTGACTCCAGGGGGCGGGTTCTTTACGCAGTATTTT. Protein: CASSLTPGGGFFTQYF.

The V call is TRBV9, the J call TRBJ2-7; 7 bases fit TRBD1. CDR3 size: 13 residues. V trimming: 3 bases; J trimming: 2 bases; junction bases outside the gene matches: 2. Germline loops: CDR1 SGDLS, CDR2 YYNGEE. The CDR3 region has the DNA TGTGCCAGCAGCGCGGGACAGACCTACGAGCAGTACTTC. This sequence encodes CASSAGQTYEQYF.

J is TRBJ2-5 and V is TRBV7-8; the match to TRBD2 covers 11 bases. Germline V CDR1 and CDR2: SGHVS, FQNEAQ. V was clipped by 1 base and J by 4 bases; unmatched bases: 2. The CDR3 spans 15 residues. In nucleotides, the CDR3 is TGTGCCAGCAGCTTAGGGCTAGCGGGAGGAGAGACCCAGTACTTC. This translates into CASSLGLAGGETQYF. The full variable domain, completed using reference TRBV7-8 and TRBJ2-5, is GAGVSQSPRYKVAKRGQDVALRCDPISGHVSLFWYQQALGQGPEFLTYFQNEAQLDKSGLPSDRFFAERPEGSVSTLKIQRTQQEDSAVYLCASSLGLAGGETQYFGPGTRLLVL.

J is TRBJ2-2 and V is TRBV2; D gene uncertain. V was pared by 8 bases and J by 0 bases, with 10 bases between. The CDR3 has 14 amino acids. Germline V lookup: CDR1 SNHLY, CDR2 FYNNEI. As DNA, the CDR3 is TGTGCCAGCTGCCAGGTCCCGAACACCGGGGAGCTGTTTTTT. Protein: CASCQVPNTGELFF.

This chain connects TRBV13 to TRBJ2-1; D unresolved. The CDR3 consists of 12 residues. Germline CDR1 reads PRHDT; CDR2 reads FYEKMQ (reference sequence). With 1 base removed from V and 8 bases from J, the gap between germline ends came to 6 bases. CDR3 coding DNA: TGTGCCAGCAGCTTAGTTCCTCATGAGCAGTTCTTC. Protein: CASSLVPHEQFF.

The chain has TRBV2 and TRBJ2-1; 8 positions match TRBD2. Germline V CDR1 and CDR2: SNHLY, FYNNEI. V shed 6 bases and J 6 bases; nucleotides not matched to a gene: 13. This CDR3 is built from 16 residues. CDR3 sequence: CASRDPSGLRGNEQFF. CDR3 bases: TGTGCCAGCAGGGACCCTAGCGGGCTAAGGGGCAATGAGCAGTTCTTC.

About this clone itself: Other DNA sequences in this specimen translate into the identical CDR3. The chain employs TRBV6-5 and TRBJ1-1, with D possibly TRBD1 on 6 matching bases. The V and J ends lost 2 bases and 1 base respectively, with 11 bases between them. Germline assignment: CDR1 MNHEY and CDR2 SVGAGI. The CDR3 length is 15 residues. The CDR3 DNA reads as TGTGCCAGCAGTTACCGCGCAGGGGCGAACACTGAAGCTTTCTTT. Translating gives CASSYRAGANTEAFF.

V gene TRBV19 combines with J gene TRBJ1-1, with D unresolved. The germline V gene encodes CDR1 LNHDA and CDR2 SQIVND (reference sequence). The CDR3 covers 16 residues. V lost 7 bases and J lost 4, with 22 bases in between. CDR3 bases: TGTGCCAGTATTCAAAAACAGAGGGCTCGCGGCACTGAAGCTTTCTTT. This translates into CASIQKQRARGTEAFF.